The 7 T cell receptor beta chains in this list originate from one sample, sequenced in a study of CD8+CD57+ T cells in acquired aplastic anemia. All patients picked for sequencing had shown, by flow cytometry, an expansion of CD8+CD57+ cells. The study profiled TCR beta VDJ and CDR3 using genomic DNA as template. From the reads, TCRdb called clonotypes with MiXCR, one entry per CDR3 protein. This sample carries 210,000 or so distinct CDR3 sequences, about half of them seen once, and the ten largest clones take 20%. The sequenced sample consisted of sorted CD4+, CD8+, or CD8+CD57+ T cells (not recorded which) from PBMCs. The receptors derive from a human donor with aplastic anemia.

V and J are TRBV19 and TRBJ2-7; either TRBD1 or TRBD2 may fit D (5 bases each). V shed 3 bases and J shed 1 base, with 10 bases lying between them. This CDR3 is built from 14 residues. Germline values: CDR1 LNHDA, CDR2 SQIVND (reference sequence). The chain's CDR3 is CASSMGRGSYEQYF. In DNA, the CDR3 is TGTGCCAGTAGTATGGGACGGGGTTCCTACGAGCAGTACTTC.

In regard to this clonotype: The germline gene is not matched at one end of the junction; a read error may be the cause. The CDR3, as DNA: TGTGCCAGCAGTTACTCTGACAGGGGAGTCGGCGAGCAGTACTTC. This codes for CASSYSDRGVGEQYF. V and J are TRBV5-1 and TRBJ2-7, with TRBD1 matching over 8 bases. CDR1 is SGHRS, CDR2 YFSETQ, per germline. CDR3 size: 15 residues.

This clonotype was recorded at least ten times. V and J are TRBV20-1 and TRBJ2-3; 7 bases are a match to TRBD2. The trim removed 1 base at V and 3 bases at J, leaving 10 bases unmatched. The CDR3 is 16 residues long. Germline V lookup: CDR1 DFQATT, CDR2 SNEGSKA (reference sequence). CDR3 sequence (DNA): TGCAGTGCTAGAGCCCCGGGAGGCCCAGGAACAGATACGCAGTATTTT. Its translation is CSARAPGGPGTDTQYF.

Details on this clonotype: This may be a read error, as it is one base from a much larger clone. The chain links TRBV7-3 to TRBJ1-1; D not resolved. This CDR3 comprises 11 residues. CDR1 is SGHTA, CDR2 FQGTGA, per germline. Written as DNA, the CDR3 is TGTGCCAGCAGTTTAGGTGGTGAAACTTTCTTT. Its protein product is CASSLGGETFF.

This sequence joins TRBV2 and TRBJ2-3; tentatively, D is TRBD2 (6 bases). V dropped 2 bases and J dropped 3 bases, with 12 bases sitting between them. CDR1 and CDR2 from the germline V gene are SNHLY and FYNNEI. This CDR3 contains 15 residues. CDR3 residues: CASSEFREITDTQYF. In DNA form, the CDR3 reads TGTGCCAGCAGTGAATTTCGGGAGATAACAGATACGCAGTATTTT. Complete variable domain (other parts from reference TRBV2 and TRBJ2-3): EPEVTQTPSHQVTQMGQEVILRCVPISNHLYFYWYRQILGQKVEFLVSFYNNEISEKSEIFDDQFSVERPDGSNFTLKIRSTKLEDSAMYFCASSEFREITDTQYFGPGTRLTVL.

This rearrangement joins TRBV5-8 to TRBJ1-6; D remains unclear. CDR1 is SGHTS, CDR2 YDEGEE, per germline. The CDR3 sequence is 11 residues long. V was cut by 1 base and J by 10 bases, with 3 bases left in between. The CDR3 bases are TGTGCCAGCAGCTTGTGGTCACCCCTCCACTTT. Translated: CASSLWSPLHF. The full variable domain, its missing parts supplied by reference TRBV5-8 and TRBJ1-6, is EAGVTQSPTHLIKTRGQQATLRCSPISGHTSVYWYQQALGLGLQFLLWYDEGEERNRGNFPPRFSGRQFPNYSSELNVNALELEDSALYLCASSLWSPLHFGNGTRLTVT.

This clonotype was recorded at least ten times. The CDR3 region is CASSLRGSTDTQYF. CDR3 sequence (DNA): TGTGCCAGCAGCTTAAGGGGTAGCACAGATACGCAGTATTTT. The chain uses TRBV7-9 and TRBJ2-3, with a possible D match to TRBD1 (5 bases). Germline V gene data show CDR1 as SEHNR and CDR2 as FQNEAQ (reference sequence). The CDR3 spans 14 residues. Trimming took off 2 bases at V and 0 bases at J, with 6 bases between the two ends.